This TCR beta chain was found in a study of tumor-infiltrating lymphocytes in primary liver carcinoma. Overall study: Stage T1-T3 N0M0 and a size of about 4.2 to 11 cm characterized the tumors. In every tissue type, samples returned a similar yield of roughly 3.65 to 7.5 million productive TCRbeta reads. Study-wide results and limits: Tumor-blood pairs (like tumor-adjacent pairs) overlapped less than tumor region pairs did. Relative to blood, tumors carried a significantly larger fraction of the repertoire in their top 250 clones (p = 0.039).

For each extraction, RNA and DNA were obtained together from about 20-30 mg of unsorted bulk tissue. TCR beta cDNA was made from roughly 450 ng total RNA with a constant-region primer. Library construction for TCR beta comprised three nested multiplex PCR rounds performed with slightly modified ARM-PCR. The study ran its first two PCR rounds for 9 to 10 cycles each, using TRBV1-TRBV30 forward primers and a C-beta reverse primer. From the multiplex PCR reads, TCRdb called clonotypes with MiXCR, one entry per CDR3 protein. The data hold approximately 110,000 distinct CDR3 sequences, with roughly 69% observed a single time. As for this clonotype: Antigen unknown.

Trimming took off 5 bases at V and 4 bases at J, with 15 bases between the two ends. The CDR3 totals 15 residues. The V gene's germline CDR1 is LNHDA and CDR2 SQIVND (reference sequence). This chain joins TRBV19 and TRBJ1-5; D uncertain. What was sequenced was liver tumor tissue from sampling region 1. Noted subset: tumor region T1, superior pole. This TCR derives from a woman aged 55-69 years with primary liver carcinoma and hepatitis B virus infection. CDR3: CASSFRQLGNQPQHF. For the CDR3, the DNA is TGTGCCAGTAGTTTCCGCCAGCTAGGAAATCAGCCCCAGCATTTT.